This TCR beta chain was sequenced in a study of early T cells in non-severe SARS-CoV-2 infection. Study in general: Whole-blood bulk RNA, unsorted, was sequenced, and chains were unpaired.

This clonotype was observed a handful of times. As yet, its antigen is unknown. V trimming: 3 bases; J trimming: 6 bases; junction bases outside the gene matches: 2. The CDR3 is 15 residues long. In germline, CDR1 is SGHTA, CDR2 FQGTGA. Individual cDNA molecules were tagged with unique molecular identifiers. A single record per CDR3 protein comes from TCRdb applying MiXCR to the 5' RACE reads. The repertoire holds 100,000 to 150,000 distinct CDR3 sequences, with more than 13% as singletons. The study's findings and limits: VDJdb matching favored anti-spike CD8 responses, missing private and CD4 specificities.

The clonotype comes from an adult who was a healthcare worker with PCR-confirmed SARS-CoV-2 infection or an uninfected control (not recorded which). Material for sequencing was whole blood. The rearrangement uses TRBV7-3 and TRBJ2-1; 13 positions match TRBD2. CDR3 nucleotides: TGTGCCAGCAGCTTTAGGACTAGCGGGGGCAATGAGCAGTTCTTC. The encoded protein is CASSFRTSGGNEQFF.